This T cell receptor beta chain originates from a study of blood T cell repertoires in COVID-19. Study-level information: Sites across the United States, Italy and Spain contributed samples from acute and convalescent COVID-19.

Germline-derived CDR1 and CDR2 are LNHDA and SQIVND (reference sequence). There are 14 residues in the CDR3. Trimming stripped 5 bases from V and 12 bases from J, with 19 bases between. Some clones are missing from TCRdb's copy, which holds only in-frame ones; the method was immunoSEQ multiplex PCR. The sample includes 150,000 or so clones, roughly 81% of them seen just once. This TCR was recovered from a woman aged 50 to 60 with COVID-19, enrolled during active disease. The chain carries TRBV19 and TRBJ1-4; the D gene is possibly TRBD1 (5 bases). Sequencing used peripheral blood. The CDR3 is CASSPGHRLGELFF. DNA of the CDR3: TGTGCCAGTAGTCCAGGACATCGTCTTGGAGAACTGTTTTTT.